The clone carrying this T cell receptor (beta chain) has a single count. Its target is not known. Here immunoSEQ multiplex PCR was the method, and the copy in TCRdb shows in-frame clones only, minus some. The sample consists of about 11,000 clones, 89% of them appearing once. This sample stems from a study of T cell clonotyping in hematopoietic cell transplantation. Broader study findings: Graft donor and pretransplant recipient Inverse Simpson Index values predicted broader posttransplant TCR diversity. At the given depth, recipient repertoires were over 95% de novo clonotypes. Without cell sorting, CD4 versus CD8 contributions remain unresolved.

Sequencing was performed on PBMCs, taken 180 days after allogeneic stem cell transplant. The receptor was isolated from a male patient between 55 and 70 years old who had an allogeneic stem cell transplant from an unrelated donor, so the T cells may come from the graft donor. Some clones in this sample may be carry-over from other donors' samples.

The CDR3 DNA reads as TGCGCCAGCAGCCCAATAGGGGGCGCGAGTGAAAAACTGTTTTTT. This codes for CASSPIGGASEKLFF. V and J are TRBV5-1 and TRBJ1-4, with 7 bases aligning to TRBD1. The CDR3 extends over 15 amino acids. Trimming took 4 bases from V and 7 from J; bases not matched to a gene: 10. The V gene's germline CDR1 is SGHRS and CDR2 YFSETQ. Combining the CDR3 with reference TRBV5-1 and TRBJ1-4 gives the whole variable domain KAGVTQTPRYLIKTRGQQVTLSCSPISGHRSVSWYQQTPGQGLQFLFEYFSETQRNKGNFPGRFSGRQFSNSRSEMNVSTLELGDSALYLCASSPIGGASEKLFFGSGTQLSVL.